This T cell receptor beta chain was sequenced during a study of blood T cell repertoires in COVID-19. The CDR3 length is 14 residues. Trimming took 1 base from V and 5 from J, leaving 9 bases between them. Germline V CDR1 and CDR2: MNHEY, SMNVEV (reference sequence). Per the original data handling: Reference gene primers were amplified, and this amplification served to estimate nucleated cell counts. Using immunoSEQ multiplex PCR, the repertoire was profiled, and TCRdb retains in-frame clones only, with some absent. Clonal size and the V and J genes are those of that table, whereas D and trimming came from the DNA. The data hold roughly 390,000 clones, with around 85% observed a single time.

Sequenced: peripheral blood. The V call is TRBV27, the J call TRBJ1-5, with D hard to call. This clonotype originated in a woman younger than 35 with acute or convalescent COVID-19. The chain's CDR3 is CASSLLESDQPQHF. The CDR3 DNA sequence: TGTGCCAGCAGTTTATTAGAGAGCGATCAGCCCCAGCATTTT.